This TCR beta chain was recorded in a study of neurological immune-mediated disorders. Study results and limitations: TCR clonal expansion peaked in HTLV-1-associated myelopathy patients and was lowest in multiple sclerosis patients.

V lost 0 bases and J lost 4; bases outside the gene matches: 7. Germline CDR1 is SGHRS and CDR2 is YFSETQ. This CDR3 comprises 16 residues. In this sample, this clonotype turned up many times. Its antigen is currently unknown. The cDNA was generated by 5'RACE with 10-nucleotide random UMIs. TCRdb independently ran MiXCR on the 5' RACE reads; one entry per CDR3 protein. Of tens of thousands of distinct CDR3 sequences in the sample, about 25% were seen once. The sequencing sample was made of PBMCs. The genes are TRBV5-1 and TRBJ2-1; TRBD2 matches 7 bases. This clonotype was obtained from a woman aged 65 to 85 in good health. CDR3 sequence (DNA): TGCGCCAGCAGCTTGGGTCCTAGCGGCCTATACAATGAGCAGTTCTTC. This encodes CASSLGPSGLYNEQFF. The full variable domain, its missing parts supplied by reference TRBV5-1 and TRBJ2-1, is KAGVTQTPRYLIKTRGQQVTLSCSPISGHRSVSWYQQTPGQGLQFLFEYFSETQRNKGNFPGRFSGRQFSNSRSEMNVSTLELGDSALYLCASSLGPSGLYNEQFFGPGTRLTVL.